This T cell receptor (beta chain) originates from a study of blood T cell repertoires in COVID-19. Study overall: Whether acute or convalescent, the COVID-19 samples came from the United States, Italy and Spain.

Data came from immunoSEQ multiplex PCR; TCRdb stores just in-frame clones and leaves some out. The sample contains around 340,000 clones, approximately 86% of which appear only once. Residents of about two dozen US areas, aged roughly 18 to 90 years, made up the participants. Trimming pared 4 bases from V and 3 bases from J, leaving 19 bases between. This CDR3 is built from 17 residues. Germline lookup yields CDR1 SNHLY and CDR2 FYNNEI. Sequencing used PBMCs or T cells enriched from blood (not recorded which). This receptor was taken from a woman in her thirties or forties with acute COVID-19. The chain uses TRBV2 and TRBJ2-1; perhaps TRBD2 as D (6 bases). CDR3 nucleotide sequence: TGTGCCAGCAGTGCTCTTCGTAGCTCGGGAGTCTACAATGAGCAGTTCTTC. Its translation: CASSALRSSGVYNEQFF.